This TCR beta chain is from a study of blood T cell repertoires in COVID-19. With 4 bases removed from V and 4 bases from J, the gap between germline ends came to 11 bases. Germline assignment: CDR1 SNHLY and CDR2 FYNNEI. The CDR3 spans 15 residues. Original processing notes: Amplified reference gene primers provided the basis for estimating nucleated cell counts. The method was immunoSEQ multiplex PCR; TCRdb's version includes in-frame clones alone and lacks a portion of them. V and J calls and clone size are given by that table; D and trimming were obtained from the DNA. The top ten clones hold about 3.9% of a sample with approximately 170,000 clones, 86% of them seen once. This clone appeared once.

The clonotype originates from a woman between 65 and 79 years old with acute or convalescent COVID-19. The sequencing input was peripheral blood. This rearrangement joins TRBV2 to TRBJ1-6; tentative D call: TRBD1 (6 bases). This CDR3 reads CASSVGQGYNSPLHF. CDR3 nucleotides: TGTGCCAGCAGTGTCGGCCAGGGGTATAATTCACCCCTCCACTTT.